The 32 T cell receptor beta chains reported below all come from one sample, sequenced in a study of blood T cell repertoires in COVID-19. TCRdb's copy holds only in-frame clones and misses some; the assay was immunoSEQ multiplex PCR. The sample shows under 300,000 clones, about 83% of them seen only once. Sequenced material: peripheral blood. The receptors were sampled from a man aged 50-59 years with acute or convalescent COVID-19.

The rearrangement joins TRBV3-1 (or the pseudogene TRBV3-2) to TRBJ2-3; TRBD1 agrees at 12 bases. CDR1 and CDR2 from the germline V gene are LGHDT and YNNKEL (reference sequence). The CDR3 extends over 17 amino acids. V shed 2 bases, J shed 4 bases, and the junction held 7 bases outside the gene matches. CDR3 sequence: CASSQRGTGGFSDTQYF. DNA for the CDR3: TGTGCCAGCAGCCAAAGGGGGACAGGGGGCTTCTCAGATACGCAGTATTTT.

V gene TRBV9 combines with J gene TRBJ2-2; 12 positions agree with TRBD2. The CDR3 is 18 amino acids. V gave up 3 bases and J gave up 4 bases; unmatched junction bases: 10. CDR1 and CDR2 (germline): SGDLS, YYNGEE. This CDR3 reads CASSASGRAIFGTGELFF. CDR3 DNA: TGTGCCAGCAGCGCTAGCGGGAGGGCAATCTTTGGCACCGGGGAGCTGTTTTTT.

Worth noting for this clone: Mismatch with germline at one junction end may stem from a read error. The chain is built from TRBV16 and TRBJ1-1, with a possible D match to TRBD1 (5 bases). CDR1 and CDR2 (germline): KGHSY, FQNENV. The CDR3 has 15 residues. CDR3 coding DNA: TGTGCCAGCACCCAAGCAGGGATCGGGAACACTGAAGCTTTCTTT. Translating gives CASTQAGIGNTEAFF.

In DNA, the CDR3 is TGTGCCAGCAGCCCACGGACAGGGGTGACTGAAGCTTTCTTT. This gives the protein CASSPRTGVTEAFF. The gene calls are TRBV11-2 and TRBJ1-1; 9 bases map to TRBD1. Trimming removed 5 bases from V and 5 bases from J; junction bases left unmatched: 6. The CDR3 length is 14 residues. Looked up from germline, CDR1 is SGHAT and CDR2 is FQNNGV.

The chain uses TRBV7-9 and TRBJ1-1; 9 nucleotides line up with TRBD1. CDR3 length: 15 residues. Germline lookup yields CDR1 SEHNR and CDR2 FQNEAQ (reference sequence). Trimming removed 5 bases from V and 4 bases from J; junction bases left unmatched: 8. The CDR3 coding sequence is TGTGCCAGCAGCACCCGACAGGGGGAGTTCACTGAAGCTTTCTTT. Encoded protein: CASSTRQGEFTEAFF.

This clone was counted between two and nine times. The V call is TRBV6-5, the J call TRBJ1-2, with D perhaps TRBD1 (5 bases). The CDR3 totals 13 residues. Germline loops: CDR1 MNHEY, CDR2 SVGAGI. Deletions cut 2 bases from V and 3 bases from J, with 7 bases between. The CDR3 is CASSYGGYYGYTF. The CDR3 DNA reads as TGTGCCAGCAGTTACGGGGGGTACTATGGCTACACCTTC.

The chain couples TRBV5-1 to TRBJ1-1, with TRBD1 as a possible D gene (5 bases). Trimming cost V 6 bases and J 1 base, with 16 bases left between them. CDR1 and CDR2 from the germline V gene are SGHRS and YFSETQ. This CDR3 has 15 residues. The CDR3 sequence: CASIRGDLGNTEAFF. Here the CDR3 DNA reads TGCGCCAGCATTAGGGGTGATTTGGGGAACACTGAAGCTTTCTTT. The complete variable domain, with remaining parts taken from reference TRBV5-1 and TRBJ1-1, reads KAGVTQTPRYLIKTRGQQVTLSCSPISGHRSVSWYQQTPGQGLQFLFEYFSETQRNKGNFPGRFSGRQFSNSRSEMNVSTLELGDSALYLCASIRGDLGNTEAFFGQGTRLTVV.

V gene TRBV6-6 combines with J gene TRBJ2-7, with 8 bases identical to TRBD2. V gave up 6 bases and J gave up 6 bases; unmatched junction bases: 7. CDR3 size: 13 residues. Germline V gene data show CDR1 as MNHNY and CDR2 as SVGAGI (reference sequence). The DNA for the CDR3 is TGTGCCAGCAGCGGGGGGGGGTTTTCCGAGCAGTACTTC. Protein: CASSGGGFSEQYF.

This clone was seen more than once but under ten times. The chain uses TRBV27 and TRBJ1-3, with D perhaps TRBD1 (6 bases). The germline V and J ends were trimmed by 3 bases and 2 bases, with 14 bases remaining between them. CDR1 and CDR2 (germline): MNHEY, SMNVEV (reference sequence). This CDR3 comprises 16 residues. The CDR3 here is CASSFSPYRAGNTIYF. CDR3 coding DNA: TGTGCCAGCAGTTTTTCGCCCTACAGGGCTGGAAACACCATATATTTT.

V is TRBV10-3 and J is TRBJ1-3; maybe TRBD1 (6 bases). The CDR3 has 14 amino acids. Germline V gene sequence: CDR1 ENHRY, CDR2 SYGVKD. Trimming removed 9 bases at V and 4 bases at J, with 16 bases between. CDR3 loop: CAIQTGAGGNTIYF. CDR3 coding DNA: TGTGCCATACAGACAGGCGCTGGGGGAAACACCATATATTTT.

This chain joins TRBV5-4 and TRBJ1-1; 10 bases match TRBD1. The length of the CDR3 is 15 residues. Germline lookup yields CDR1 SGHNT and CDR2 YYREEE (reference sequence). Trimming at V came to 1 base and at J to 5 bases, leaving 5 bases not matched to a gene. In DNA, the CDR3 is TGTGCCAGCAGCTTGCGGACAGGGGGTTCGACTGAAGCTTTCTTT. It is translated as CASSLRTGGSTEAFF.

The CDR3 region has the DNA TGTGCCAGCAGTGAATACGCGAGAGGGACAGGGTCCGCTGAAGCTTTCTTT. Translating it yields CASSEYARGTGSAEAFF. The J gene is TRBJ1-1, the V gene TRBV25-1; TRBD1 matches 9 bases. V lost 0 bases and J lost 6; bases outside the gene matches: 11. This CDR3 contains 17 residues. Germline loops: CDR1 MGHDK, CDR2 SYGVNS.

The chain combines TRBV29-1 with TRBJ1-1; D possibly corresponds to TRBD1 (6 bases). Germline V gene sequence: CDR1 SQVTM, CDR2 ANQGSEA. There are 13 residues in the CDR3. V lost 4 bases, J lost 0 bases, and 9 bases lay in between. The DNA for the CDR3 is TGCAGCGTTGGTGGACAGTTGAACACTGAAGCTTTCTTT. Its translation is CSVGGQLNTEAFF.

The chain couples TRBV5-1 to TRBJ2-2; D possibly corresponds to TRBD1 (6 bases). The germline CDR1 and CDR2 sequences are SGHRS and YFSETQ. CDR3 length equals 15 residues. Trimming left V 7 bases short and J 2 bases short, with 15 bases between. The CDR3 here is CASRDFRGNTGELFF. For the CDR3, the DNA is TGCGCCAGCCGGGATTTCAGGGGAAACACCGGGGAGCTGTTTTTT.

This chain links TRBV7-2 with TRBJ2-1, with D possibly matching TRBD2 (6 bases). The CDR3 is 18 amino acids. CDR1 is SGHTA, CDR2 FQGNSA, per germline. V shed 1 base and J shed 0 bases, with 16 bases lying between them. The CDR3 protein is CASSLEGRGRSSYNEQFF. For the CDR3, the DNA is TGTGCCAGCAGCTTAGAGGGCCGGGGGAGGAGCTCCTACAATGAGCAGTTCTTC.

CDR3 sequence (DNA): TGTGCCAGCAGCTGGGGGGGCGGGAGAACGGGAGGTGCCAAAAACATTCAGTACTTC. Translating gives CASSWGGGRTGGAKNIQYF. The V and J genes are TRBV6-6 and TRBJ2-4; TRBD2 is a possible D gene (7 bases). Germline CDR1 and CDR2: MNHNY and SVGAGI (reference sequence). Trimming removed 6 bases from V and 1 base from J, with 25 bases in between. The CDR3 consists of 19 residues.

Notes on this clone: Other nucleotide sequences in the sample specify the same CDR3. The chain recombines TRBV5-4 with TRBJ2-7, with 10 bases that match TRBD1. This CDR3 region has 15 residues. The junction had 4 bases not matched to a gene; V was cut back by 1 base and J by 3 bases. Germline V gene data show CDR1 as SGHNT and CDR2 as YYREEE (reference sequence). CDR3 sequence: CASSLPGQGIYEQYF. The CDR3 coding sequence is TGTGCCAGCAGCTTGCCGGGACAGGGGATCTACGAGCAGTACTTC.

This chain joins TRBV4-1 and TRBJ1-2; a possible D gene is TRBD1 (6 bases). Trimming shortened V by 4 bases and J by 4 bases, and 16 bases separated the two germline ends. Germline values: CDR1 MGHRA, CDR2 YSYEKL. The CDR3 covers 15 residues. This chain's CDR3 is CASSPSIGGFYGYTF. In nucleotides, the CDR3 is TGCGCCAGCAGCCCCTCGATAGGGGGATTCTATGGCTACACCTTC.

This clone was recorded only once. The chain joins TRBV6-5 to TRBJ2-1; 13 bases are shared with TRBD2. This CDR3 has 14 amino acids. Germline V gene lookup returns CDR1 MNHEY and CDR2 SVGAGI. V dropped 6 bases and J dropped 8; count of bases not matched to a gene: 4. DNA of the CDR3: TGTGCCAGCAGGAGGACTAGCGGGAGCGATGAGCAGTTCTTC. Amino acid sequence: CASRRTSGSDEQFF.

This clone was recorded once. This chain connects TRBV5-1 to TRBJ2-1; 14 nucleotides agree with TRBD2. J was trimmed by 10 bases and V by 6 bases; bases with no gene match: 9. The CDR3 extends over 15 amino acids. CDR1 and CDR2 (germline): SGHRS, YFSETQ. CDR3 sequence (DNA): TGCGCCAGCACCCAGACTAGCGGGGGGGCTTGGGAGCAGTTCTTC. Translation gives CASTQTSGGAWEQFF.

The chain couples TRBV7-9 to TRBJ1-1; D remains ambiguous. The CDR3 runs to 15 residues. The V gene lost 0 bases and the J gene lost 1 base, with 9 bases spanning the gap. Germline lookup yields CDR1 SEHNR and CDR2 FQNEAQ (reference sequence). In DNA form, the CDR3 reads TGTGCCAGCAGCTTAGCAGCGTCAGCGAACACTGAAGCTTTCTTT. This sequence encodes CASSLAASANTEAFF.

This chain uses TRBV2 with TRBJ1-1, with D perhaps TRBD1 (5 bases). V was cut by 8 bases and J by 3 bases, with 13 bases left in between. The CDR3 is 13 residues long. Germline V CDR1 and CDR2: SNHLY, FYNNEI. This chain's CDR3 is CASSDGGYTEAFF. CDR3 nucleotides: TGTGCCAGCTCCGATGGGGGGTACACTGAAGCTTTCTTT.

In DNA form, the CDR3 reads TGTGCCAGCACCAGAGACAGGGTTTCCTACGAGCAGTACTTC. Translating gives CASTRDRVSYEQYF. The chain combines TRBV6-5 with TRBJ2-7; 7 bases are shared with TRBD1. In germline, CDR1 is MNHEY, CDR2 SVGAGI. This CDR3 spans 14 amino acids. V trimming: 7 bases; J trimming: 1 base; junction bases outside the gene matches: 7.

The chain links TRBV11-2 to TRBJ2-7, with 10 bases aligning to TRBD2. This CDR3 is built from 15 residues. Germline values: CDR1 SGHAT, CDR2 FQNNGV. The V segment lost 0 bases and the J segment 3 bases; nucleotides outside the gene matches: 2. The DNA for the CDR3 is TGTGCCAGCAGCTTAGAAGCTAGCGGGAGCTACGAGCAGTACTTC. Protein: CASSLEASGSYEQYF.

The CDR3 DNA follows: TGTGCCAGCAGCCCCGAGAGGGGGTGGACTGAAGCTTTCTTT. Translated: CASSPERGWTEAFF. The rearrangement uses TRBV2 and TRBJ1-1; D is possibly TRBD1 (6 bases). Trimming cost V 6 bases and J 5 bases, with 16 bases left between them. Per germline, CDR1 SNHLY and CDR2 FYNNEI. The CDR3 has 14 residues. The variable domain in full, completed from reference TRBV2 and TRBJ1-1, reads EPEVTQTPSHQVTQMGQEVILRCVPISNHLYFYWYRQILGQKVEFLVSFYNNEISEKSEIFDDQFSVERPDGSNFTLKIRSTKLEDSAMYFCASSPERGWTEAFFGQGTRLTVV.

The V gene is TRBV3-1 (or the pseudogene TRBV3-2), the J gene TRBJ2-3; 14 bases map to TRBD2. Unmatched junction bases numbered 12, after V lost 7 bases and J lost 6 bases. CDR1 and CDR2 (germline): LGHDT, YNNKEL (reference sequence). This CDR3 has 17 residues. The CDR3 spells CASMGTSGSLNPDTQYF. The CDR3 DNA reads TGTGCCAGCATGGGGACTAGCGGGAGCCTAAACCCCGATACGCAGTATTTT.

The chain uses TRBV6-5 and TRBJ1-3; no clear D gene. There are 16 residues in the CDR3. In germline, CDR1 is MNHEY, CDR2 SVGAGI. V lost 0 bases and J 5 bases, leaving 14 bases between the germline ends. CDR3 sequence reads: CASSYSLFAARNTIYF. Here the CDR3 DNA reads TGTGCCAGCAGTTACTCATTATTTGCGGCTAGAAACACCATATATTTT.

The chain uses TRBV7-2 and TRBJ1-5, with 8 bases matching TRBD1. Per the germline V gene, CDR1 is SGHTA and CDR2 is FQGNSA. The CDR3 is 14 amino acids. Trimming took 3 bases from V and 10 from J; bases not matched to a gene: 8. Here the CDR3 DNA reads TGTGCCAGCAGCTTTGGACAGGGAGCGTTCCCCCAGCATTTT. Protein: CASSFGQGAFPQHF.

The J gene is TRBJ2-7, the V gene TRBV28; TRBD2 matches 13 bases. The CDR3 extends over 15 amino acids. From germline, CDR1 is MDHEN and CDR2 SYDVKM. Trimming cost V 4 bases and J 5 bases; bases outside gene matches: 5. The CDR3 sequence is CASSSSTSGGHEQYF. CDR3 sequence (DNA): TGTGCCAGCAGTTCCTCGACTAGCGGGGGGCACGAGCAGTACTTC. The full variable domain, with the rest looked up from reference TRBV28 and TRBJ2-7, is DVKVTQSSRYLVKRTGEKVFLECVQDMDHENMFWYRQDPGLGLRLIYFSYDVKMKEKGDIPEGYSVSREKKERFSLILESASTNQTSMYLCASSSSTSGGHEQYFGPGTRLTVT.

This clone was counted only a few times. The chain is built from TRBV19 and TRBJ1-2; D is ambiguous. CDR1 and CDR2 (germline): LNHDA, SQIVND (reference sequence). The V and J ends lost 1 base and 5 bases respectively, with 8 bases between them. The CDR3 contains 13 residues. The CDR3 DNA reads TGTGCCAGTAGTATAGTTGGCACATATGGCTACACCTTC. This codes for CASSIVGTYGYTF. Together with reference TRBV19 and TRBJ1-2, the CDR3 gives the full variable domain: DGGITQSPKYLFRKEGQNVTLSCEQNLNHDAMYWYRQDPGQGLRLIYYSQIVNDFQKGDIAEGYSVSREKKESFPLTVTSAQKNPTAFYLCASSIVGTYGYTFGSGTRLTVV.

This chain's CDR3 is CASSWGQNEQFF. The CDR3 DNA reads as TGCGCCAGCAGTTGGGGGCAAAATGAGCAGTTCTTC. This chain uses TRBV5-1 with TRBJ2-1; possible D gene TRBD1, 6 bases. The V and J ends lost 5 bases and 7 bases respectively, with 10 bases between them. CDR3 length: 12 residues. CDR1 SGHRS and CDR2 YFSETQ come from the germline V gene.

This chain connects TRBV27 to TRBJ2-3; D is perhaps TRBD2 (6 bases). The V gene lost 3 bases and the J gene lost 3 bases, with 16 bases spanning the gap. Germline V gene lookup returns CDR1 MNHEY and CDR2 SMNVEV (reference sequence). The CDR3 sequence is 16 residues long. The CDR3 sequence is CASSFSGLPRTDTQYF. DNA of the CDR3: TGTGCCAGCAGTTTCTCGGGACTGCCGCGGACAGATACGCAGTATTTT.